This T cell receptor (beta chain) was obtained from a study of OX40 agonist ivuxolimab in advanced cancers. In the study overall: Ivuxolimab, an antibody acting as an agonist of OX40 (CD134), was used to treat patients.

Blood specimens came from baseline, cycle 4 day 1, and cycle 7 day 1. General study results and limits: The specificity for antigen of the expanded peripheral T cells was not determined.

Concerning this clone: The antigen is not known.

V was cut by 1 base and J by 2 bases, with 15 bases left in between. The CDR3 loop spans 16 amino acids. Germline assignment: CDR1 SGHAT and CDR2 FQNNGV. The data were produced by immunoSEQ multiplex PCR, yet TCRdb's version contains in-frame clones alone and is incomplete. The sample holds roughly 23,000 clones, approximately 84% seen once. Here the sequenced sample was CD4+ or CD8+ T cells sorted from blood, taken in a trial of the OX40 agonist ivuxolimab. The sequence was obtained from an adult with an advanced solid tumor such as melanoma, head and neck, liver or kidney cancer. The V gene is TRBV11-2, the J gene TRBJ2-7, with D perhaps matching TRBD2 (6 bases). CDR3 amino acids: CASSLGEGGATYEQYF. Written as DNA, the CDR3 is TGTGCCAGCAGCTTAGGGGAAGGAGGGGCCACCTACGAGCAGTACTTC.